This TCR beta chain is drawn from a study of metastatic and nonmetastatic thyroid tumors. At the level of the study: Malignant thyroid and benign thyroid patients provided blood and tumor or nodule tissue whose repertoires were compared. Points from the study as a whole: Reported TCR beta diversity, measured in blood and tumor, was significantly higher for malignant thyroid tumors than for benign nodules.

To note about this clone: Its antigen is currently unknown. The junction departs from the called germline gene at one end, perhaps through a read error.

All patients reached thyroid surgery having received no treatment beforehand. Looked up from germline, CDR1 is SEHNR and CDR2 is FQNEAQ (reference sequence). The CDR3 runs 14 residues. Original processing notes: Clinicopathological groups of papillary thyroid cancer showed CDR3 differences that were used to build a distant-metastasis classifier. TCRdb used MiXCR to call clones anew from the PCR reads. What appears here as the V and J calls and clone size reflects TCRdb's work, not the paper's. The sample has fewer than 40,000 clones, 15% seen once. This chain links TRBV7-9 with TRBJ2-6; D may be TRBD1 (5 bases). The sequenced material came from blood. This clonotype originated in a male donor with papillary thyroid cancer or a benign thyroid nodule (not recorded which). Some clones in this sample may be carry-over from other donors' samples. The CDR3 coding sequence is TGCGCCAGCAGTTTTGGGTCTGGGGCCAACTTCCTGACTTTC. Translation: CASSFGSGANFLTF.